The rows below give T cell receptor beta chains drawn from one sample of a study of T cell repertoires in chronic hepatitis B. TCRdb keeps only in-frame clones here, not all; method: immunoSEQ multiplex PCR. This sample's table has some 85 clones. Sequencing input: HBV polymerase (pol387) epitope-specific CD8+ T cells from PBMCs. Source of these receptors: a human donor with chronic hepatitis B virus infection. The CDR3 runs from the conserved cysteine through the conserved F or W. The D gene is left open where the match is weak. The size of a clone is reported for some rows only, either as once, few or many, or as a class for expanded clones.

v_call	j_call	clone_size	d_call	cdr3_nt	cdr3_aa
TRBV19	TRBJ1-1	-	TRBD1	TGTGCCAGTAGTATTGGGGCCGGGACAGGGCATACTGAAGCTTTCTTT	CASSIGAGTGHTEAFF
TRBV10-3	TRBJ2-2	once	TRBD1	TGTGCCATCAGCGCCTTGTGGGACAGGGAAGCCGCCGGGGAGCTGTTTTTT	CAISALWDREAAGELFF
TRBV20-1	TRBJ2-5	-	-	TGCAGTGTAGGCGAGACCCAGTACTTC	CSVGETQYF
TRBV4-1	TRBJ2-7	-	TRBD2	TGCGCCAGCAGCCCTAGACTAGCGGGGAACTACGAGCAGTACTTC	CASSPRLAGNYEQYF
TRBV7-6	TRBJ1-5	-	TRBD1	TGTGCCAGCAGTCTTGGGACAGGGGGAAATCAGCCCCAGCATTTT	CASSLGTGGNQPQHF
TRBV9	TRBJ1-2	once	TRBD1	TGTGCCAGCAGCCCAGGGACAGCATTTGGCTACACCTTC	CASSPGTAFGYTF
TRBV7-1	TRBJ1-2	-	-	TGTGCCAGCAGCGATAAACTTCACGGAAAGACCTATGGCTACACCTTC	CASSDKLHGKTYGYTF
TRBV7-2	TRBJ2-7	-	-	TGTGCCAGCAGCTTATCCTCTACCCACGAGCAGTACTTC	CASSLSSTHEQYF
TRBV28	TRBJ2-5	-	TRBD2	TGTGCCAGCAGTCCATCCGAGGGCGCTAGCGGGAGTGAGACCCAGTACTTC	CASSPSEGASGSETQYF
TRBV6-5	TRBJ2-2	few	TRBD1	TGTGCCAGCAGTTACTCGGGGACAGGGGACGACGGGGAGCTGTTTTTT	CASSYSGTGDDGELFF
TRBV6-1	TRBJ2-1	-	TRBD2	TGTGCCAGCATTGGGACTAGTTTGGATGAGCAGTTCTTC	CASIGTSLDEQFF
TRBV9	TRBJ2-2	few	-	TGTGCCAGCAGCTTTGGTAACACCGGGGAGCTGTTTTTT	CASSFGNTGELFF
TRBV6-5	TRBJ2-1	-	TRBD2	TGTGCCAGCAGTTGGGCTAGCGGGAGGCCTGAGCAGTTCTTC	CASSWASGRPEQFF
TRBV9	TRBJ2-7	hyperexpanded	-	TGTGCCAGCAGCCCCCCTCCCCAGGGTTTAAGCTCCTACGAGCAGTACTTC	CASSPPPQGLSSYEQYF
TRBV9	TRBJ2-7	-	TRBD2	TGTGCCAGCAGCGTAATCGACTTATCCGGACTAGCGGGAGTTAATTCCTACGAGCAGTACTTC	CASSVIDLSGLAGVNSYEQYF
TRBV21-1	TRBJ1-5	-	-	TGTGCCAGCAGCCCTAGTCCCACGACAGGGGCTTATGGTAGCAATCAGCCCCAGCATTTT	CASSPSPTTGAYGSNQPQHF
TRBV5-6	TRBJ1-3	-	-	TGTGCCAGCAGCTTGCTGGCTTTTGGAAACACCATATATTTT	CASSLLAFGNTIYF
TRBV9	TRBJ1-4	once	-	TGTGCCAGCAGCGCAGGGAGAACTAATGAAAAACTGTTTTTT	CASSAGRTNEKLFF
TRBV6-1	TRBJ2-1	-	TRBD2	TGTGCCAGCATGGGGAGCGGGATGAATGAGCAGTTCTTC	CASMGSGMNEQFF
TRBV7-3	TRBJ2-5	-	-	TGTGCCAGCAGCCCATTTTTGGGCAGCCTGGGGACCCAGTACTTC	CASSPFLGSLGTQYF
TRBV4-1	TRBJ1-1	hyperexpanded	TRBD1	TGCGCCAGCAGCCAAGGCAGGGGGACAGAACTCATGAACACTGAAGCTTTCTTT	CASSQGRGTELMNTEAFF
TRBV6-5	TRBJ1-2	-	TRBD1	TGTGCCAGCAGTTATCGGACAGGGGCTGGCTACACCTTC	CASSYRTGAGYTF
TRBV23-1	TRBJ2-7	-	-	TGCGCCAGCAGTCCCCAGGGGGGCGAGCAGTACTTC	CASSPQGGEQYF
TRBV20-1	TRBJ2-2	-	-	TGCAGTGCTAGAGTCTCCGGGGAGCTGTTTTTT	CSARVSGELFF
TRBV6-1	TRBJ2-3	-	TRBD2	TGTGCCAGCATGCTACTAGCGGGATATCCAGATACGCAGTATTTT	CASMLLAGYPDTQYF
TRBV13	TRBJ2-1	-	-	TGTGCCAGCAGCCTGAGCGGGTACTACAATGAGCAGTTCTTC	CASSLSGYYNEQFF
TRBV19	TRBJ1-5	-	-	TGTGCCAGTAGTATCGGATACTATCAGCCCCAGCATTTT	CASSIGYYQPQHF
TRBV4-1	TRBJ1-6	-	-	TGCGCCAGCAGCCCGAAATCGATAGGTAATTCACCCCTCCACTTT	CASSPKSIGNSPLHF
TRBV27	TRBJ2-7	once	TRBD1	TGTGCCAGCAGTTTACAGGGACAGGCAATCCGGCAGTACTTC	CASSLQGQAIRQYF
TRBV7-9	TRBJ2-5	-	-	TGTGCCAGCAGCTTATTTCAGGGACCTAAGGAGACCCAGTACTTC	CASSLFQGPKETQYF
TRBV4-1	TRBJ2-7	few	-	TGCGCCAGCAGCCAAGGGGACACCTCCTACGAGCAGTACTTC	CASSQGDTSYEQYF
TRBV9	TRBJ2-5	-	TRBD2	TGTGCCAGCAGCGCGGCTAGCGGGACTCACCAAGAGACCCAGTACTTC	CASSAASGTHQETQYF
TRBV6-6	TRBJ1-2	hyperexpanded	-	TGTGCCAGCAGTTACTCTCGAGGGAACTATGGCTACACCTTC	CASSYSRGNYGYTF
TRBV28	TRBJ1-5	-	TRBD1	TGTGCCAGCAGACGGGGGACAGAGCATAGCAATCAGCCCCAGCATTTT	CASRRGTEHSNQPQHF
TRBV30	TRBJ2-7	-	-	TGTGCCCTAAGACTGTACAATTACGAGCAGTACTTC	CALRLYNYEQYF
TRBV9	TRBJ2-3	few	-	TGTGCCAGCAGCGTAGAGCAGGGTCAGAGGAGCACAGATACGCAGTATTTT	CASSVEQGQRSTDTQYF